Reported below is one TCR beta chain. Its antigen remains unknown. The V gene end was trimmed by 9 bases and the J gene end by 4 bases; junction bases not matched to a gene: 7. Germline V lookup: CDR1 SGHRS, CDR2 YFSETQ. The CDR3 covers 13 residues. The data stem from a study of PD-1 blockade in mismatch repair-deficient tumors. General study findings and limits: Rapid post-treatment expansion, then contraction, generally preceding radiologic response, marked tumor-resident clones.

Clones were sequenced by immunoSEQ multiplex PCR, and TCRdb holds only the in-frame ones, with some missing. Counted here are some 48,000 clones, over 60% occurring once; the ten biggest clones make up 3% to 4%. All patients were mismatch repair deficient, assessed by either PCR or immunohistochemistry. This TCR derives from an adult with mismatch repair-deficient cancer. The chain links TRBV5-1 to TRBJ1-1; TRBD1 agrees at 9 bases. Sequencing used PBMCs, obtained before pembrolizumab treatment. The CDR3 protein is CATTQDRGTEAFF. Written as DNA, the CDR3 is TGCGCCACCACACAGGACAGGGGCACTGAAGCTTTCTTT.